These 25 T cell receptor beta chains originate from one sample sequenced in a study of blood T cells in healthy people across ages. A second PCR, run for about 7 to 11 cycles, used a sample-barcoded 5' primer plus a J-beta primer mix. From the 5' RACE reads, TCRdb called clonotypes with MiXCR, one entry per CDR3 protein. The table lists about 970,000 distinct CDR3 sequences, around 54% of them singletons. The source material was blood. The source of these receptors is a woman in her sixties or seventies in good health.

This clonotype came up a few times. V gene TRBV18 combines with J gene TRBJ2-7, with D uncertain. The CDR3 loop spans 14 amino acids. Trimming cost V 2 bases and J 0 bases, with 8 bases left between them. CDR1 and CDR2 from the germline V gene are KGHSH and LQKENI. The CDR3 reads CASSPDTRSYEQYF. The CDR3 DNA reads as TGTGCCAGCTCACCAGACACCCGCTCCTACGAGCAGTACTTC.

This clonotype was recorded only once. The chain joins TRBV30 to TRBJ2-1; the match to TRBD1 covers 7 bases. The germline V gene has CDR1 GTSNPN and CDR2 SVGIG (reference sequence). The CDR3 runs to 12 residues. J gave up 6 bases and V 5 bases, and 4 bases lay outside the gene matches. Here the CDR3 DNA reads TGTGCCTGGGCCCGACAGGGCAATGAGCAGTTCTTC. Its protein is CAWARQGNEQFF.

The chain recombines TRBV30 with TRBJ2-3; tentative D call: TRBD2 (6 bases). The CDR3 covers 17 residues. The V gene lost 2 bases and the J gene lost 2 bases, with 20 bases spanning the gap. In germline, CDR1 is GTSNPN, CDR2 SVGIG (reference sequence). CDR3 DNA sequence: TGTGCCTGGAGTCTAGTAGGGGTTGCTAGCGACACAGATACGCAGTATTTT. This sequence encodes CAWSLVGVASDTDTQYF.

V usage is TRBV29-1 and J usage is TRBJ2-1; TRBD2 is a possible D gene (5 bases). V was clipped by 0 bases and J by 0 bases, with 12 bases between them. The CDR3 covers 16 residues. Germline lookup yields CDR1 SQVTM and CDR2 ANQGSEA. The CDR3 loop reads CSVEEVRDSSYNEQFF. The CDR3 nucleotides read TGCAGCGTTGAAGAAGTGAGGGATAGCTCCTACAATGAGCAGTTCTTC.

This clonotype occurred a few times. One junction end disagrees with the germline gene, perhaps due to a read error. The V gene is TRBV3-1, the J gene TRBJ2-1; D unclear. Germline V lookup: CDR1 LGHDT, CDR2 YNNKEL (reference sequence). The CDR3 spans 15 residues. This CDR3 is CASSQDPNSYNEQFF. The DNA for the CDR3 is TGTGCCAGCAGTCAAGACCCGAACTCCTACAATGAGCAGTTCTTC.

The CDR3 protein is CASSSSGGGASGYEQYF. The CDR3 coding sequence is TGTGCCAGCAGCTCATCCGGAGGGGGAGCTAGTGGCTACGAGCAGTACTTC. The rearrangement joins TRBV7-2 to TRBJ2-5; D tentatively fits TRBD1 or TRBD2 (6 bases each). The J call may be in error: the DNA end matches TRBJ2-7 better. Germline V gives CDR1 SGHTA, CDR2 FQGNSA. The length of the CDR3 is 17 residues.

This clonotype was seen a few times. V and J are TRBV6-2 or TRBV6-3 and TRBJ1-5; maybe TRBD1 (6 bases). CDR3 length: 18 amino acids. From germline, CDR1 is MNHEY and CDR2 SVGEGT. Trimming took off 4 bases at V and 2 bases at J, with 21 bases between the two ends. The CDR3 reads CASSSQRAGVGGNQPQHF. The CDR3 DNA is TGTGCCAGCAGTTCCCAACGCGCAGGGGTGGGAGGCAATCAGCCCCAGCATTTT.

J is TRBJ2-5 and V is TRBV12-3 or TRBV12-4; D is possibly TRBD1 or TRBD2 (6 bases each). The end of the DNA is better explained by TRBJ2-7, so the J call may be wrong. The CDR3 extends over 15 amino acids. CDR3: CASRDYRTANYEQYF. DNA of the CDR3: TGTGCCAGCAGGGACTATCGGACAGCCAACTACGAGCAGTACTTC.

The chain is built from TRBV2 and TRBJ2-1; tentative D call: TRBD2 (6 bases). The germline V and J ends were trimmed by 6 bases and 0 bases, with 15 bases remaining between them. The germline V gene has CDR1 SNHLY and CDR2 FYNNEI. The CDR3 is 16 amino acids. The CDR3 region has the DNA TGTGCCAGCAGGGGCCTAGGGAGGAGCTCCTACAATGAGCAGTTCTTC. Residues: CASRGLGRSSYNEQFF.

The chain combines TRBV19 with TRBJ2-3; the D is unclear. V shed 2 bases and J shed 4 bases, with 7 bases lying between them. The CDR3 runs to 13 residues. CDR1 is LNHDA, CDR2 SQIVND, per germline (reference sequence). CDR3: CASSIPIADTQYF. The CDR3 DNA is TGTGCCAGTAGTATACCCATCGCAGATACGCAGTATTTT.

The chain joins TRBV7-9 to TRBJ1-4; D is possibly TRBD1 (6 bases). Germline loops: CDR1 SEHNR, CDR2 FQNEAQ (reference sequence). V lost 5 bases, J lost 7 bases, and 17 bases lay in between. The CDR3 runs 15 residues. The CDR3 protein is CASSPQRGGGEKLFF. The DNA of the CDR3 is TGTGCCAGCAGCCCCCAGAGAGGGGGTGGTGAAAAACTGTTTTTT.

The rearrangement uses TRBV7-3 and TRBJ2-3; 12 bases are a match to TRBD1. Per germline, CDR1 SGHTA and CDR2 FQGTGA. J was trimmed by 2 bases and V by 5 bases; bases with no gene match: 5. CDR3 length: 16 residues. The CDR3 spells CASSLGTGGVTDTQYF. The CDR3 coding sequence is TGTGCCAGCAGCCTCGGGACAGGGGGCGTCACAGATACGCAGTATTTT.

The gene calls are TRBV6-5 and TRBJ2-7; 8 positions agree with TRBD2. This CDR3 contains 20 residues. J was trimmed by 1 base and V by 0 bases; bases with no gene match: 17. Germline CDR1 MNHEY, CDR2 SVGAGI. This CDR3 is CASSYSLAGPYKGGSYEQYF. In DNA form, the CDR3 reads TGTGCCAGCAGTTACTCCTTAGCGGGACCTTACAAAGGTGGGTCCTACGAGCAGTACTTC.

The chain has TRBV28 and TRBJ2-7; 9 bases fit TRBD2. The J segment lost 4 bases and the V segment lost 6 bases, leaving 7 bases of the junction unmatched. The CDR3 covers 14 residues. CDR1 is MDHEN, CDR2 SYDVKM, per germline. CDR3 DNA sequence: TGTGCCAGCAGGGAGCGGGAGGCCCGATACGAGCAGTACTTC. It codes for CASREREARYEQYF.

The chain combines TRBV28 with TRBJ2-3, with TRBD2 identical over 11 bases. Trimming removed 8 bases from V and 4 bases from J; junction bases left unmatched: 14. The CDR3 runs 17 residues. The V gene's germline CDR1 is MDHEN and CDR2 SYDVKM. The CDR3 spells CASRPFLGTSGSDTQYF. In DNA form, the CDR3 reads TGTGCCAGCCGGCCTTTCCTCGGGACTAGCGGTTCAGATACGCAGTATTTT. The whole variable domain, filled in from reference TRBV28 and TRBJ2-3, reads DVKVTQSSRYLVKRTGEKVFLECVQDMDHENMFWYRQDPGLGLRLIYFSYDVKMKEKGDIPEGYSVSREKKERFSLILESASTNQTSMYLCASRPFLGTSGSDTQYFGPGTRLTVL.

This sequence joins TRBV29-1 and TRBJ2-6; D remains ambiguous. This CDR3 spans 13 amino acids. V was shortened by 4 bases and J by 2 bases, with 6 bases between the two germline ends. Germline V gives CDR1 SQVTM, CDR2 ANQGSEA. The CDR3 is CSVVRPGANVLTF. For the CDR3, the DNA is TGCAGCGTTGTCCGCCCTGGGGCCAACGTCCTGACTTTC. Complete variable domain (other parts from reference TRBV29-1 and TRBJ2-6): SAVISQKPSRDICQRGTSLTIQCQVDSQVTMMFWYRQQPGQSLTLIATANQGSEATYESGFVIDKFPISRPNLTFSTLTVSNMSPEDSSIYLCSVVRPGANVLTFGAGSRLTVL.

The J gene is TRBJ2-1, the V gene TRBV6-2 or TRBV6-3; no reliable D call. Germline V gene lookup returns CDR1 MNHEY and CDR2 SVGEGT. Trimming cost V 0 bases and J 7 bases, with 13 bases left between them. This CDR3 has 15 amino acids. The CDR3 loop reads CASSYSSHLLNEQFF. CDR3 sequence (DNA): TGTGCCAGCAGTTACTCTAGCCACCTTTTAAATGAGCAGTTCTTC.

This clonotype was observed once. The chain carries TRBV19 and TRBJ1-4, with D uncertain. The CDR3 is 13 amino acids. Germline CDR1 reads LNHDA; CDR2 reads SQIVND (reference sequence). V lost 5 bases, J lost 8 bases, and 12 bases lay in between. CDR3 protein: CASSVRGREKLFF. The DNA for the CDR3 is TGTGCCAGTAGTGTTAGAGGACGGGAAAAACTGTTTTTT.

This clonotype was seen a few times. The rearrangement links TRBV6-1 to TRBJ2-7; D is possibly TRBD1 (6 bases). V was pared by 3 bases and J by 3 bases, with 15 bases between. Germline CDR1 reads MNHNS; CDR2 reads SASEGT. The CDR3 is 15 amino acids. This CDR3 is CASSDSPGVGYEQYF. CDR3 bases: TGTGCCAGCAGTGATTCCCCAGGGGTTGGCTACGAGCAGTACTTC.

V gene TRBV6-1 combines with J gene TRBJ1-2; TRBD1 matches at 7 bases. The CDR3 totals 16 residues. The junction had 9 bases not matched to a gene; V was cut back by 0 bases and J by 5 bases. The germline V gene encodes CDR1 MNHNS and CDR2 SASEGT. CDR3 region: CASSEAATGAGYGYTF. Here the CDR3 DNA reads TGTGCCAGCAGTGAAGCGGCCACAGGGGCGGGGTATGGCTACACCTTC.

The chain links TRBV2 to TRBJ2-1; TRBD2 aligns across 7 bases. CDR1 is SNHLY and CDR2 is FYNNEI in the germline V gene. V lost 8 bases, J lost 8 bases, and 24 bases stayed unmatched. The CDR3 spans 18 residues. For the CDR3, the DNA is TGTGCCAGCCCTCTAAAGGGGCGGGAGCGACGACCTGGGGATGAGCAGTTCTTC. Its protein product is CASPLKGRERRPGDEQFF. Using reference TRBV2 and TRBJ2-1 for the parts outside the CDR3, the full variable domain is EPEVTQTPSHQVTQMGQEVILRCVPISNHLYFYWYRQILGQKVEFLVSFYNNEISEKSEIFDDQFSVERPDGSNFTLKIRSTKLEDSAMYFCASPLKGRERRPGDEQFFGPGTRLTVL.

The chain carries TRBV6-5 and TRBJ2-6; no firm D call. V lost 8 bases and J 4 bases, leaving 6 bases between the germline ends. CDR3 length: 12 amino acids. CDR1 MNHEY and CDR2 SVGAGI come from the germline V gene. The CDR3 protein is CASPEGANVLTF. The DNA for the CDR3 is TGTGCCAGCCCGGAAGGGGCCAACGTCCTGACTTTC.

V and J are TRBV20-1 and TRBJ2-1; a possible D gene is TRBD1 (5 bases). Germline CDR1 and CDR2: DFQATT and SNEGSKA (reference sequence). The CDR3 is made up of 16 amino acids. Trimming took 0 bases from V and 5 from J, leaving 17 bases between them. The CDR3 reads CSARDPAKRQNNEQFF. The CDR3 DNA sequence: TGCAGTGCTAGAGACCCCGCTAAGCGACAGAACAATGAGCAGTTCTTC.

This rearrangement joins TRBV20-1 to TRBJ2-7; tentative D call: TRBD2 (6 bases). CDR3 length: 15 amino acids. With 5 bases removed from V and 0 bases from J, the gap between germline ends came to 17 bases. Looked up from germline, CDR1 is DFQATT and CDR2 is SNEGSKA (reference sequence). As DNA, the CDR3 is TGCAGTGCTGGCGTTTATCTAGCGTCCTCCTACGAGCAGTACTTC. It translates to CSAGVYLASSYEQYF.

CDR3 amino acids: CASTPIGSVGQYANTGELFF. The CDR3 nucleotides read TGTGCCAGCACCCCAATTGGATCGGTGGGTCAGTACGCGAACACCGGGGAGCTGTTTTTT. V gene TRBV25-1 combines with J gene TRBJ2-2; D uncertain. The V end was cut by 7 bases, the J end by 0 bases, with 27 bases between. CDR1 and CDR2 from the germline V gene are MGHDK and SYGVNS. CDR3 length: 20 residues.